One and the same sample provided the 25 T cell receptor beta chains below, sequenced in a study of response to subunit inactivated influenza vaccine. TCRdb reanalysed the RT-PCR reads using MiXCR and keeps one entry per CDR3 protein. The table records 450,000 to 600,000 distinct CDR3 sequences, roughly 8.2% of them present only once. Sequences were derived from PBMCs from blood, sampled about 23 months after vaccination. These TCRs come from a man between 50 and 69 years old who received an inactivated influenza vaccine.

This clonotype showed up many times. V usage is TRBV12-3 or TRBV12-4 and J usage is TRBJ1-5; perhaps TRBD1 as D (6 bases). The CDR3 contains 15 residues. V was shortened by 5 bases and J by 3 bases, with 14 bases between the two germline ends. The CDR3, as DNA: TGTGCCAGCAGTACTGGAGGGGGTTTCAATCAGCCCCAGCATTTT. It codes for CASSTGGGFNQPQHF.

In its sample, this clonotype was seen many times. This sequence joins TRBV20-1 and TRBJ2-7; no clear D. Germline CDR1 DFQATT, CDR2 SNEGSKA (reference sequence). V lost 0 bases to trimming and J lost 2 bases, with 8 bases between them. The CDR3 runs 13 residues. CDR3 in DNA: TGCAGTGCTAGAGATCGGGTTACCTACGAGCAGTACTTC. Protein: CSARDRVTYEQYF.

This clonotype was observed many times. This chain links TRBV4-3 with TRBJ2-7; D gene uncertain. V dropped 0 bases and J dropped 2 bases, with 8 bases sitting between them. The CDR3 covers 14 residues. Per the germline V gene, CDR1 is LGHNA and CDR2 is YSLEER. CDR3 DNA: TGCGCCAGCAGCCAAGATCGCACGGCCTACGAGCAGTACTTC. Translated, it gives CASSQDRTAYEQYF.

This clonotype was counted ten times or more. This chain links TRBV12-3 or TRBV12-4 with TRBJ2-1; D is possibly TRBD2 (7 bases). CDR3 length: 16 residues. The germline V and J ends were trimmed by 1 base and 2 bases, with 12 bases remaining between them. Here the CDR3 DNA reads TGTGCCAGCAGTTTAGGGCGGGGGCGTGCCTACAATGAGCAGTTCTTC. This translates into CASSLGRGRAYNEQFF.

This clonotype was seen more than once but under ten times. This chain links TRBV12-3 or TRBV12-4 with TRBJ2-7; the match to TRBD1 covers 9 bases. The CDR3 spans 16 residues. Trimming cost V 5 bases and J 4 bases; bases outside gene matches: 12. CDR3 loop: CASSPQGAIPQYEQYF. The DNA of the CDR3 is TGTGCCAGCAGTCCACAGGGGGCTATCCCCCAATACGAGCAGTACTTC.

This clonotype was observed a few times. The V gene is TRBV4-2, the J gene TRBJ2-1, with D maybe TRBD1 (5 bases). Germline V gene lookup returns CDR1 LGHNA and CDR2 YNFKEQ. The CDR3 sequence is 18 residues long. V lost 0 bases to trimming and J lost 4 bases, with 19 bases between them. CDR3 in amino acids: CASSQDTGHPRVYNEQFF. CDR3 sequence (DNA): TGTGCCAGCAGCCAAGATACCGGACACCCCAGGGTTTACAATGAGCAGTTCTTC.

The rearrangement uses TRBV15 and TRBJ2-5; a possible D gene is TRBD1 (5 bases). Germline CDR1 LNHNV, CDR2 YYDKDF (reference sequence). The CDR3 has 14 amino acids. The V gene lost 0 bases and the J gene lost 1 base, with 6 bases spanning the gap. The CDR3 sequence is CATSRDQGQETQYF. Written as DNA, the CDR3 is TGTGCCACCAGCAGAGATCAGGGCCAAGAGACCCAGTACTTC.

This chain joins TRBV6-1 and TRBJ1-4; 8 nucleotides align to TRBD1. V dropped 5 bases and J dropped 6; count of bases not matched to a gene: 8. Germline-derived CDR1 and CDR2 are MNHNS and SASEGT. The CDR3 loop spans 15 amino acids. In nucleotides, the CDR3 is TGTGCCAGCAGTCCACGACCGGGACAGGATGAAAAACTGTTTTTT. Protein: CASSPRPGQDEKLFF.

The chain has TRBV13 and TRBJ1-6; no definite D call. The CDR3 extends over 15 amino acids. Germline values: CDR1 PRHDT, CDR2 FYEKMQ (reference sequence). V lost 4 bases and J 7 bases, leaving 14 bases between the germline ends. CDR3 loop: CASSSGGNRNSPLHF. In DNA form, the CDR3 reads TGTGCCAGCAGCTCGGGCGGCAATCGGAATTCACCCCTCCACTTT.

The chain has TRBV18 and TRBJ2-1; tentatively, D is TRBD2 (6 bases). Germline V gives CDR1 KGHSH, CDR2 LQKENI. The germline V and J ends were trimmed by 1 base and 7 bases, with 14 bases remaining between them. The length of the CDR3 is 15 residues. In DNA form, the CDR3 reads TGTGCCAGCTCACCACGGGGAGTCCGGGGGAATGAGCAGTTCTTC. Its protein is CASSPRGVRGNEQFF.

A few counts support this clonotype. The chain is built from TRBV12-3 or TRBV12-4 and TRBJ2-7; D is undetermined. Trimming took 2 bases from V and 4 from J, leaving 9 bases between them. The CDR3 is 13 residues long. The CDR3 protein is CASSLTALYEQYF. The CDR3 DNA sequence: TGTGCCAGCAGTTTAACGGCCTTGTACGAGCAGTACTTC.

This clonotype was found many times. This rearrangement joins TRBV12-3 or TRBV12-4 to TRBJ1-1, with 10 bases lining up with TRBD1. V lost 6 bases and J lost 5; bases outside the gene matches: 6. This CDR3 contains 14 residues. CDR3 sequence: CASSETGGLTEAFF. In DNA, the CDR3 is TGTGCCAGCAGCGAGACAGGGGGCTTAACTGAAGCTTTCTTT.

This CDR3 reads CASSLDSDDNEQFF. CDR3 coding DNA: TGTGCCAGCAGCTTAGATTCAGACGACAATGAGCAGTTCTTC. The rearrangement links TRBV11-3 to TRBJ2-1, with D hard to call. The CDR3 is 14 amino acids. The germline V and J ends were trimmed by 0 bases and 5 bases, with 8 bases remaining between them. From germline, CDR1 is SGHNT and CDR2 YENEEA.

The V gene is TRBV6-1, the J gene TRBJ1-2, with TRBD1 identical over 7 bases. Germline CDR1 is MNHNS and CDR2 is SASEGT. This CDR3 has 14 residues. Trimming cost V 0 bases and J 4 bases; bases outside gene matches: 2. The CDR3, as DNA: TGTGCCAGCAGTGAAGCCGGGACAGCCTATGGCTACACCTTC. Protein sequence: CASSEAGTAYGYTF.

The chain has TRBV7-8 and TRBJ2-2; 7 bases match TRBD2. The CDR3 has 15 residues. Trimming took 5 bases from V and 6 from J; bases not matched to a gene: 9. Germline-derived CDR1 and CDR2 are SGHVS and FQNEAQ. The CDR3 sequence is CASSLTSAGAGELFF. The CDR3 DNA is TGTGCCAGCAGCCTTACTAGCGCGGGGGCCGGGGAGCTGTTTTTT.

This clonotype turned up a few times. V gene TRBV4-1 combines with J gene TRBJ2-6, with a tentative D call TRBD1 (5 bases). The CDR3 runs to 15 residues. Germline loops: CDR1 MGHRA, CDR2 YSYEKL. The V and J ends lost 4 bases and 4 bases respectively, with 11 bases between them. The CDR3 DNA is TGCGCCAGCAGCCCCCGGACATCCGGGGCCAACGTCCTGACTTTC. Its protein product is CASSPRTSGANVLTF.

This clonotype was seen many times. The rearrangement joins TRBV24-1 to TRBJ2-1; perhaps D is TRBD1 or TRBD2 (6 bases each). The CDR3 has 10 amino acids. Trimming pared 9 bases from V and 8 bases from J, leaving 7 bases between. Germline loops: CDR1 KGHDR, CDR2 SFDVKD. As DNA, the CDR3 is TGTGCCACCGGGGGGCATGAGCAGTTCTTC. Its translation is CATGGHEQFF.

This clonotype has at least ten counts. The gene calls are TRBV10-3 and TRBJ1-2; possible D gene TRBD1, 5 bases. The CDR3 sequence is 14 residues long. The V gene lost 3 bases and the J gene lost 3 bases, with 11 bases spanning the gap. Germline V gene sequence: CDR1 ENHRY, CDR2 SYGVKD. The CDR3 bases are TGTGCCATCAGTGATCGGGGGGGTTACTATGGCTACACCTTC. This codes for CAISDRGGYYGYTF.

The rearrangement joins TRBV12-3 or TRBV12-4 to TRBJ1-2; weak D call: TRBD1 (5 bases). The CDR3 totals 17 residues. The ends were cut back, 6 bases at V and 1 base at J, with 21 bases in the middle. The CDR3 sequence is CASSRRDGIGGNYGYTF. For the CDR3, the DNA is TGTGCCAGCAGCAGACGGGACGGCATAGGCGGTAACTATGGCTACACCTTC.

This clonotype occurred many times. V is TRBV12-3 or TRBV12-4 and J is TRBJ2-5; 12 bases map to TRBD1. V trimming: 5 bases; J trimming: 4 bases; junction bases outside the gene matches: 5. The CDR3 sequence is 15 residues long. CDR3 residues: CASSPGTGGLETQYF. CDR3 nucleotide sequence: TGTGCCAGCAGTCCCGGGACAGGGGGCTTAGAGACCCAGTACTTC.

This clonotype was observed many times. V is TRBV20-1 and J is TRBJ2-5, with 7 bases that match TRBD2. Per germline, CDR1 DFQATT and CDR2 SNEGSKA (reference sequence). Trimming at V came to 0 bases and at J to 5 bases, leaving 9 bases not matched to a gene. The CDR3 is 15 residues long. CDR3: CSARDHLGGWETQYF. In DNA form, the CDR3 reads TGCAGTGCTAGAGATCATCTGGGAGGGTGGGAGACCCAGTACTTC.

This clonotype was detected a few times. The rearrangement links TRBV20-1 to TRBJ2-7; 7 nucleotides agree with TRBD2. Germline loops: CDR1 DFQATT, CDR2 SNEGSKA (reference sequence). Trimming took 6 bases from V and 0 from J; bases not matched to a gene: 14. The CDR3 loop spans 16 amino acids. CDR3 loop: CSANPMGGSSSYEQYF. CDR3 DNA: TGCAGTGCAAACCCGATGGGGGGGAGCAGCTCCTACGAGCAGTACTTC.

This clonotype was recorded at least ten times. The chain has TRBV5-1 and TRBJ2-3, with 8 bases that match TRBD2. This CDR3 comprises 15 residues. CDR1 and CDR2 (germline): SGHRS, YFSETQ. Losses at the gene ends were 2 bases for V and 2 bases for J; bases not matched to a gene: 4. The CDR3 loop is CASSFSGEFTDTQYF. CDR3 in DNA: TGCGCCAGCAGCTTTAGCGGGGAGTTCACAGATACGCAGTATTTT.

The table lists this clonotype with a few counts. A read error may explain this, as a much larger clone is one base away. The chain carries TRBV14 and TRBJ2-3; no definite D call. The germline gives CDR1 SGHDN, CDR2 FVKESK. The CDR3 totals 11 residues. Trimming removed 3 bases at V and 4 bases at J, with 2 bases between. CDR3 DNA sequence: TGTGCCAGCAGCCATGCAGATACGCAGTATTTT. Its protein product is CASSHADTQYF.

The chain couples TRBV7-2 to TRBJ2-1; perhaps TRBD2 as D (7 bases). CDR3 length: 14 residues. CDR1 SGHTA and CDR2 FQGNSA come from the germline V gene. V was cut by 1 base and J by 8 bases, with 12 bases left in between. The CDR3 here is CASSLEGGLDEQFF. CDR3 in DNA: TGTGCCAGCAGCTTAGAGGGGGGGCTAGATGAGCAGTTCTTC.